The 21 T cell receptor beta chains given below trace back to one sample, sequenced in a study of blood T cell repertoires in COVID-19. Some clones are missing from TCRdb's copy, which holds only in-frame ones; the method was immunoSEQ multiplex PCR. The sample lists tens of thousands of clones; just over 85% were seen once. Specimen: peripheral blood. The origin of the receptors is a woman older than 75 with acute or convalescent COVID-19.

This chain connects TRBV5-1 to TRBJ1-5; D is perhaps TRBD1 (5 bases). Per germline, CDR1 SGHRS and CDR2 YFSETQ. This CDR3 region has 15 residues. V gave up 0 bases and J gave up 4 bases, with 11 bases separating them. CDR3 residues: CASSLGQGKNQPQHF. CDR3 sequence (DNA): TGCGCCAGCAGCTTGGGGCAGGGCAAAAATCAGCCCCAGCATTTT.

CDR3 in amino acids: CAISQGGQETQYF. CDR3 sequence (DNA): TGTGCCATCAGTCAGGGAGGTCAAGAGACCCAGTACTTC. The chain employs TRBV10-3 and TRBJ2-5; TRBD2 is a possible D gene (6 bases). The ends were cut back, 5 bases at V and 2 bases at J, with 9 bases in the middle. Germline CDR1 and CDR2: ENHRY and SYGVKD. The CDR3 is 13 residues long.

The rearrangement uses TRBV27 and TRBJ2-1; a possible D gene is TRBD2 (6 bases). Germline-derived CDR1 and CDR2 are MNHEY and SMNVEV (reference sequence). The V end lost 3 bases, the J end lost 8 bases, and 14 bases lay between the germline ends. The length of the CDR3 is 14 residues. The CDR3 DNA reads as TGTGCCAGCAGTTTTTCCGGGAGAATGGATGAGCAGTTCTTC. Encoded protein: CASSFSGRMDEQFF.

The chain joins TRBV30 to TRBJ1-4; 9 nucleotides agree with TRBD1. In germline, CDR1 is GTSNPN, CDR2 SVGIG (reference sequence). This CDR3 spans 12 amino acids. The CDR3 reads CASDRGGEKLFF. CDR3 sequence (DNA): TGTGCATCGGACAGGGGTGGCGAAAAACTGTTTTTT.

Only a few counts were recorded for this clone. The V call is TRBV5-8, the J call TRBJ2-1, with 7 nucleotides matching TRBD2. CDR1 and CDR2 (germline): SGHTS, YDEGEE. The CDR3 runs 14 residues. The V and J ends lost 6 bases and 9 bases, in that order; junction bases with no gene match: 12. CDR3 loop: CASNKGDYSIEQFF. DNA of the CDR3: TGTGCCAGCAACAAAGGGGACTACTCTATTGAGCAGTTCTTC.

V usage is TRBV2 and J usage is TRBJ1-2, with D possibly matching TRBD1 (6 bases). Germline V gene lookup returns CDR1 SNHLY and CDR2 FYNNEI. V lost 2 bases, J lost 4 bases, and 14 bases lay in between. The CDR3 is made up of 15 amino acids. CDR3 DNA: TGTGCCAGCAGTGAAAACCTTTGGGGGCCCTATGGCTACACCTTC. Protein: CASSENLWGPYGYTF.

This clone was detected only once. This rearrangement joins TRBV25-1 to TRBJ1-6; D is uncertain. The CDR3 is 15 residues long. CDR1 is MGHDK, CDR2 SYGVNS, per germline. Trimming stripped 4 bases from V and 5 bases from J, with 12 bases between. The CDR3 DNA sequence: TGTGCCAGCAGTGGCACCCCAGTAAATAATTCACCCCTCCACTTT. Protein: CASSGTPVNNSPLHF.

V gene TRBV5-8 combines with J gene TRBJ1-5; TRBD1 agrees at 10 bases. This CDR3 is 15 amino acids long. V lost 4 bases, J lost 4 bases, and 5 bases stayed unmatched. CDR1 is SGHTS, CDR2 YDEGEE, per germline. The CDR3 DNA is TGTGCCAGCAGCGCCCCGGGACAGGGGAATCAGCCCCAGCATTTT. It is translated as CASSAPGQGNQPQHF.

The CDR3 loop reads CASSLSPPRGSIVEQYF. In DNA, the CDR3 is TGTGCCAGCAGTTTATCCCCTCCCCGCGGGTCCATCGTCGAGCAGTACTTC. V gene TRBV27 combines with J gene TRBJ2-7, with D perhaps matching TRBD2 (5 bases). CDR3 length equals 17 residues. V lost 0 bases and J 6 bases, leaving 21 bases between the germline ends. Germline loops: CDR1 MNHEY, CDR2 SMNVEV (reference sequence).

This clone appeared a few times. The chain has TRBV14 and TRBJ1-2, with 7 bases lining up with TRBD1. The germline CDR1 and CDR2 sequences are SGHDN and FVKESK. J gave up 2 bases and V 4 bases, and 7 bases lay outside the gene matches. The CDR3 sequence is 15 residues long. Written as DNA, the CDR3 is TGTGCCAGCAGCCTTCGACAGGGATGGAACTATGGCTACACCTTC. As protein: CASSLRQGWNYGYTF.

This clone showed up just once. This rearrangement joins TRBV30 to TRBJ1-5; 9 bases align to TRBD1. Germline V gives CDR1 GTSNPN, CDR2 SVGIG (reference sequence). This CDR3 is built from 16 residues. V shed 1 base and J 6 bases; nucleotides not matched to a gene: 10. As DNA, the CDR3 is TGTGCCTGGAGTGACCCCTTCGGGACAGGGAGTCAGCCCCAGCATTTT. Protein sequence: CAWSDPFGTGSQPQHF.

The genes are TRBV18 and TRBJ2-7; D not resolved. Germline V gives CDR1 KGHSH, CDR2 LQKENI. CDR3 size: 14 residues. Trimming shortened V by 3 bases and J by 5 bases, and 14 bases separated the two germline ends. The CDR3 DNA follows: TGTGCCAGCTCACCCGAATTAGACATCAACGAGCAGTACTTC. Protein product: CASSPELDINEQYF.

This chain's CDR3 is CASSLVGTGDTEAFF. The CDR3 DNA sequence: TGTGCCAGCAGCTTAGTGGGGACAGGGGACACTGAAGCTTTCTTT. V is TRBV11-2 and J is TRBJ1-1; 10 bases agree with TRBD1. The ends lost 1 base at V and 3 bases at J; junction bases unmatched: 2. In germline, CDR1 is SGHAT, CDR2 FQNNGV. The CDR3 extends over 15 amino acids.

This sequence joins TRBV12-5 and TRBJ2-1, with D hard to call. The CDR3 loop spans 15 amino acids. The V and J ends lost 0 bases and 0 bases respectively, with 6 bases between them. CDR1 is LGHNT and CDR2 is FRNRAP in the germline V gene. CDR3 bases: TGTGCTAGTGGTTTGGTACACGACTCCTACAATGAGCAGTTCTTC. It translates to CASGLVHDSYNEQFF.

The rearrangement joins TRBV3-1 (or the pseudogene TRBV3-2) to TRBJ1-4; 7 bases line up with TRBD1. CDR1 is LGHDT, CDR2 YNNKEL, per germline (reference sequence). The CDR3 totals 16 residues. Trimming removed 3 bases from V and 5 bases from J; junction bases left unmatched: 9. CDR3 amino acids: CASSHPGQARNEKLFF. The CDR3 DNA reads as TGTGCCAGCAGCCACCCCGGACAGGCGAGAAATGAAAAACTGTTTTTT.

The V call is TRBV7-2, the J call TRBJ2-5, with TRBD2 matching 8 bases. Trimming cost V 0 bases and J 3 bases; bases outside gene matches: 6. The CDR3 runs to 16 residues. The V gene's germline CDR1 is SGHTA and CDR2 FQGNSA. The CDR3 reads CASSLARREGEETQYF. CDR3 sequence (DNA): TGTGCCAGCAGCTTAGCGCGTCGGGAGGGGGAAGAGACCCAGTACTTC.

The chain combines TRBV2 with TRBJ2-1; 7 bases are shared with TRBD1. The CDR3 is 16 amino acids. Germline-derived CDR1 and CDR2 are SNHLY and FYNNEI. V lost 4 bases and J lost 0; bases outside the gene matches: 6. The chain's CDR3 is CASSARDSRSYNEQFF. The CDR3 coding sequence is TGTGCCAGCAGTGCCCGGGACAGTCGCTCCTACAATGAGCAGTTCTTC.

V usage is TRBV10-3 and J usage is TRBJ1-1; possibly TRBD1 for D (6 bases). Trimming pared 6 bases from V and 5 bases from J, leaving 10 bases between. The CDR3 totals 12 residues. Looked up from germline, CDR1 is ENHRY and CDR2 is SYGVKD. The CDR3 DNA sequence: TGTGCCATCAGGGAGGGGGGGACTGAAGCTTTCTTT. It encodes CAIREGGTEAFF.

The chain links TRBV2 to TRBJ1-2, with 8 bases identical to TRBD1. V lost 6 bases to trimming and J lost 4 bases; unmatched junction nucleotides: 7. This CDR3 comprises 14 residues. The germline gives CDR1 SNHLY, CDR2 FYNNEI. The CDR3 is CASSLSGTGYGYTF. For the CDR3, the DNA is TGTGCCAGCAGCCTTTCCGGGACAGGCTATGGCTACACCTTC.

The rearrangement joins TRBV2 to TRBJ2-5, with 7 bases lining up with TRBD2. The V gene end was trimmed by 6 bases and the J gene end by 2 bases; junction bases not matched to a gene: 9. Germline CDR1 SNHLY, CDR2 FYNNEI. The CDR3 consists of 15 residues. The CDR3, as DNA: TGTGCCAGCAGGGAATATGGACTAGGTCAAGAGACCCAGTACTTC. This encodes CASREYGLGQETQYF.

This chain joins TRBV6-5 and TRBJ2-5; no firm D call. CDR3 length: 14 amino acids. The V and J ends lost 0 bases and 5 bases respectively, with 10 bases between them. Germline CDR1 and CDR2: MNHEY and SVGAGI. CDR3 loop: CASSYSALEETQYF. The CDR3 DNA sequence: TGTGCCAGCAGTTACTCGGCCCTGGAGGAGACCCAGTACTTC.